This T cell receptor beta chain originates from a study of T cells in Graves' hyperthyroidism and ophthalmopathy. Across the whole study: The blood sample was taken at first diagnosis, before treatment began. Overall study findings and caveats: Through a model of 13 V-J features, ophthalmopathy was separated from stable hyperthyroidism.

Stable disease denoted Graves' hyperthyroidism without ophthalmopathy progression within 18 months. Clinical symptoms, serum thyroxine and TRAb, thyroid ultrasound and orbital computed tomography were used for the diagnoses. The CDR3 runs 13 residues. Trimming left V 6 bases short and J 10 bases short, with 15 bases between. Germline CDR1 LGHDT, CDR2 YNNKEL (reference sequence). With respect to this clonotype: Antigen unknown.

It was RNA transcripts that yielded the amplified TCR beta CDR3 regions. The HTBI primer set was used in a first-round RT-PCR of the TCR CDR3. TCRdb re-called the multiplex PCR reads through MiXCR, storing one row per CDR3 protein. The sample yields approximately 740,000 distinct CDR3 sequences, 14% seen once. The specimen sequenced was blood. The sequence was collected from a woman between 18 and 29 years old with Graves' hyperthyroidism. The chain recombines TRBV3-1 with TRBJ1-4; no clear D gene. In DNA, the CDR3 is TGTGCCAGCAGTCTTCTAGCCGGAGGAAAACTGTTTTTT. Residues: CASSLLAGGKLFF.